The 11 T cell receptor beta chains below all came from one sample that was sequenced in a study of T cell responses to AZD1222 COVID-19 vaccine (dated by TCRdb to the early 2020s). The label giving this sample's time point can be read as: about 28 days (+/-7) after the second vaccine dose. The library was obtained by the immunoSEQ multiplex PCR assay. TCRdb obtained this table from immuneACCESS and retained in-frame rearrangements with V and J assigned. These tables miss some clones; where compared with another copy, unresolved V genes account for less than half of the shortfall, and the remainder is unexplained. In this sample the table shows roughly 85,000 clones, just over 90% of which occur a single time. 2.5% to 4% of the sample comes from the top ten. The input for sequencing was peripheral blood, taken 28 days after the second AZD1222 dose. The receptors stem from an adult who received the AZD1222 COVID-19 vaccine.

The CDR3 loop reads CASSSEGPADTQYF. The CDR3 nucleotides are TGTGCCAGCAGCTCGGAGGGCCCGGCAGATACGCAGTATTTT. The chain joins TRBV5-4 to TRBJ2-3; TRBD2 is a possible D gene (6 bases). This CDR3 region has 14 residues. Trimming removed 3 bases at V and 4 bases at J, with 12 bases between. The germline V gene has CDR1 SGHNT and CDR2 YYREEE (reference sequence).

DNA for the CDR3: TGTGCCATCAGTTCCCGGGACAGGTCCACCGGGGAGCTGTTTTTT. Translated, it gives CAISSRDRSTGELFF. V is TRBV10-3 and J is TRBJ2-2, with TRBD1 matching over 8 bases. Germline V gene sequence: CDR1 ENHRY, CDR2 SYGVKD. The CDR3 spans 15 residues. The V gene end was trimmed by 5 bases and the J gene end by 4 bases; junction bases not matched to a gene: 6.

The chain recombines TRBV11-3 with TRBJ2-5; no reliable D call. V lost 2 bases and J 5 bases, leaving 9 bases between the germline ends. Germline CDR1 reads SGHNT; CDR2 reads YENEEA. The CDR3 extends over 13 amino acids. CDR3 DNA: TGTGCCAGCAGCTTAACAGTCCTGGAGACCCAGTACTTC. Amino acid sequence: CASSLTVLETQYF.

This chain uses TRBV7-8 with TRBJ2-7; 7 nucleotides align to TRBD2. The trim removed 3 bases at V and 2 bases at J, leaving 10 bases unmatched. Germline loops: CDR1 SGHVS, CDR2 FQNEAQ. This CDR3 is built from 16 residues. In nucleotides, the CDR3 is TGTGCCAGCAGCTTTGGCGGGACTATTTTTCCCTACGAGCAGTACTTC. Amino acids: CASSFGGTIFPYEQYF.

J is TRBJ1-2 and V is TRBV6-5; TRBD1 might be the D (6 bases). Germline lookup yields CDR1 MNHEY and CDR2 SVGAGI. The V end lost 4 bases, the J end lost 7 bases, and 10 bases lay between the germline ends. There are 12 residues in the CDR3. The DNA for the CDR3 is TGTGCCAGCAGTTGGGGAGGGGGTGGCTACACCTTC. Its translation: CASSWGGGGYTF.

This clone has just one count. The chain joins TRBV20-1 to TRBJ1-1, with D perhaps TRBD1 (6 bases). CDR3 length: 11 amino acids. Trimming left V 6 bases short and J 5 bases short, with 10 bases between. Germline CDR1 DFQATT, CDR2 SNEGSKA (reference sequence). CDR3 residues: CSARGGTEAFF. The CDR3 DNA sequence: TGCAGTGCCCGAGGGGGTACTGAAGCTTTCTTT.

The CDR3: CASRTDGYEKLFF. The CDR3 DNA follows: TGTGCCAGTCGGACAGACGGCTACGAAAAACTGTTTTTT. The chain couples TRBV6-6 to TRBJ1-4, with D possibly TRBD1 on 6 matching bases. Germline V lookup: CDR1 MNHNY, CDR2 SVGAGI (reference sequence). The CDR3 has 13 residues. V shed 9 bases and J shed 8 bases, with 16 bases lying between them.

This clone was recorded a few times. The genes are TRBV11-3 and TRBJ1-3; D gene ambiguous. The germline gives CDR1 SGHNT, CDR2 YENEEA. Trimming took off 8 bases at V and 0 bases at J, with 8 bases between the two ends. The CDR3 is 13 residues long. The CDR3 DNA sequence: TGTGCCAGCGCGAGGAACTCTGGAAACACCATATATTTT. As protein: CASARNSGNTIYF.

V gene TRBV25-1 combines with J gene TRBJ1-2; D is unclear. CDR3 length: 17 amino acids. Trimming left V 2 bases short and J 0 bases short, with 16 bases between. Per the germline V gene, CDR1 is MGHDK and CDR2 is SYGVNS. The CDR3 DNA sequence: TGTGCCAGCAGTGAAACTGGTTGGGCAGAATCTAACTATGGCTACACCTTC. Protein sequence: CASSETGWAESNYGYTF.

The V call is TRBV28, the J call TRBJ1-3, with D tentatively TRBD1 (5 bases). The CDR3 has 15 amino acids. The germline V and J ends were trimmed by 3 bases and 8 bases, with 17 bases remaining between them. Germline V gene data show CDR1 as MDHEN and CDR2 as SYDVKM. DNA of the CDR3: TGTGCCAGCAGTTTCTGGGGGTCAAGAGGGGACACCATATATTTT. As protein: CASSFWGSRGDTIYF.

J is TRBJ1-5 and V is TRBV6-6, with D uncertain. V gave up 4 bases and J gave up 7 bases, with 14 bases separating them. CDR1 and CDR2 from the germline V gene are MNHNY and SVGAGI (reference sequence). The CDR3 consists of 14 residues. CDR3 in amino acids: CASSSWAPSQPQHF. The CDR3 DNA is TGTGCCAGCAGTTCATGGGCTCCGAGCCAGCCCCAGCATTTT.